A single sample gave rise to the 2 T cell receptor beta chains below, sequenced in a study of Tregs in tolerant kidney transplant recipients. Sequenced by immunoSEQ multiplex PCR; TCRdb stores in-frame clones only, minus some. The sample includes 200,000 to 300,000 clones, about 86% of them seen just once. The sample consisted of CD4+ T cells from blood. The receptors originated from a human donor in good health.

The gene calls are TRBV5-1 and TRBJ2-1; TRBD1 matches at 9 bases. The germline V gene encodes CDR1 SGHRS and CDR2 YFSETQ. The CDR3 length is 16 residues. J was trimmed by 1 base and V by 3 bases; bases with no gene match: 5. This CDR3 reads CASSWAGQGSYNEQFF. In DNA form, the CDR3 reads TGCGCCAGCAGCTGGGCCGGACAGGGGTCCTACAATGAGCAGTTCTTC. Full variable domain (rest looked up from reference TRBV5-1 and TRBJ2-1): KAGVTQTPRYLIKTRGQQVTLSCSPISGHRSVSWYQQTPGQGLQFLFEYFSETQRNKGNFPGRFSGRQFSNSRSEMNVSTLELGDSALYLCASSWAGQGSYNEQFFGPGTRLTVL.

CDR3 sequence reads: CASSLDSGADTQYF. The CDR3, as DNA: TGTGCCAGCAGCTTAGATAGCGGGGCAGATACGCAGTATTTT. The chain has TRBV11-3 and TRBJ2-3, with 8 positions matching TRBD2. Germline CDR1 and CDR2: SGHNT and YENEEA. Germline trimming cut 0 bases from V and 4 bases from J; bases unmatched to any gene: 0. This CDR3 region has 14 residues.